The clone carrying this T cell receptor beta chain was counted at least ten times. The sample belongs to a study of early T cells in non-severe SARS-CoV-2 infection. V lost 5 bases and J lost 6; bases outside the gene matches: 10. Per the germline V gene, CDR1 is MDHEN and CDR2 is SYDVKM. The CDR3 runs 15 residues. MiXCR was run by TCRdb on the 5' RACE reads, yielding one entry per CDR3 protein. The profile covers more than 65,000 distinct CDR3 sequences, with around 13% appearing a single time and 1.3% taken by the ten largest. The sample was whole blood. The rearrangement joins TRBV28 to TRBJ1-1; 9 bases are shared with TRBD1. The clonotype comes from an adult who was a healthcare worker with PCR-confirmed SARS-CoV-2 infection or an uninfected control (not recorded which). CDR3 protein: CASSTPGTGMAEAFF. CDR3 in DNA: TGTGCCAGCAGTACTCCCGGGACAGGGATGGCTGAAGCTTTCTTT.